The clone carrying this T cell receptor (beta chain) was recorded only once. Its antigen is as yet unknown. This sample was included in a study of identifying expanded T cells in peripheral blood. Profiling relied on immunoSEQ multiplex PCR, and the TCRdb table lists in-frame clones only, not all of them. The sample has about 91,000 clones; roughly 88% are singletons. V lost 8 bases and J lost 1, with 11 bases in between. CDR1 is MNHEY and CDR2 is SVGAGI in the germline V gene. CDR3 length equals 13 residues. Study-wide results and caveats: Differentially abundant clones: 1 to 1.5 between replicates, 15 to 17 at around 14 days, less than 20 at four. Two-week clone count variance significantly increased as total template count grew.

The receptor was derived from a person aged 18-69 years in good health. Input material: blood. The V call is TRBV6-5, the J call TRBJ1-1, with TRBD1 as a possible D gene (5 bases). CDR3 coding DNA: TGTGCCAGCCGGGGACTCCAGAACACTGAAGCTTTCTTT. Protein: CASRGLQNTEAFF.